What follows are 27 T cell receptor beta chains derived from one specimen sequenced in a study of cytomegalovirus exposure and HLA in healthy donors. The PCR contained 60 Vbeta and 13 Jbeta primers. Profiled with immunoSEQ multiplex PCR; TCRdb holds only in-frame clones, not every one. The sample has around 150,000 clones; approximately 80% are singletons. Sequenced: PBMCs. These receptors all come from a man aged 25-45 years in good health and CMV-seropositive.

The CDR3 is CASSQGGQEAGNTIYF. CDR3 nucleotides: TGCGCCAGCAGCCAAGGGGGACAGGAGGCTGGAAACACCATATATTTT. The chain links TRBV4-1 to TRBJ1-3; 8 bases fit TRBD1. With 1 base clipped from V and 2 bases from J, the junction kept 4 bases outside the gene matches. CDR1 is MGHRA and CDR2 is YSYEKL in the germline V gene. CDR3 length: 16 amino acids.

The gene calls are TRBV11-2 and TRBJ2-1; 12 bases agree with TRBD1. The germline CDR1 and CDR2 sequences are SGHAT and FQNNGV. The V gene end was trimmed by 2 bases and the J gene end by 7 bases; junction bases not matched to a gene: 3. CDR3 length: 15 residues. The DNA of the CDR3 is TGTGCCAGCAGCTTAAGGGGACAGGGGGCGAATGAGCAGTTCTTC. Its translation is CASSLRGQGANEQFF.

V and J are TRBV19 and TRBJ1-2, with D unresolved. The germline V gene has CDR1 LNHDA and CDR2 SQIVND (reference sequence). This CDR3 has 13 amino acids. Trimming removed 5 bases from V and 5 bases from J, with 12 bases in between. CDR3 in DNA: TGTGCCAGTAGTGTCACCGGTTGGTATGGCTACACCTTC. It yields the protein CASSVTGWYGYTF.

This clone was observed a handful of times. The rearrangement joins TRBV30 to TRBJ2-1; 15 bases align to TRBD2. The V gene end was trimmed by 2 bases and the J gene end by 8 bases; junction bases not matched to a gene: 4. Germline CDR1 reads GTSNPN; CDR2 reads SVGIG (reference sequence). There are 15 residues in the CDR3. The CDR3 nucleotides read TGTGCCTGGAGTAGGACTAGCGGGAGGGTGTATGAGCAGTTCTTC. It specifies CAWSRTSGRVYEQFF.

The chain couples TRBV6-1 to TRBJ2-7, with 7 bases lining up with TRBD1. CDR1 is MNHNS and CDR2 is SASEGT in the germline V gene. The CDR3 extends over 13 amino acids. V dropped 8 bases and J dropped 3; count of bases not matched to a gene: 7. Here the CDR3 reads CASSTGQHYEQYF. Here the CDR3 DNA reads TGTGCCAGCTCCACGGGACAGCACTACGAGCAGTACTTC.

About this clone itself: Germline is not matched at one junction end, which may reflect a read error. Other DNA sequences of this sample code for an identical CDR3. The chain recombines TRBV5-4 with TRBJ1-2; tentatively, D is TRBD1 (6 bases). From germline, CDR1 is SGHNT and CDR2 YYREEE (reference sequence). The CDR3 is made up of 12 amino acids. The CDR3 DNA reads TGTGCCAGCAGCCAGGACGCGGGGGGCTACACCTTT. This translates into CASSQDAGGYTF. The full variable domain, with the rest looked up from reference TRBV5-4 and TRBJ1-2, is ETGVTQSPTHLIKTRGQQVTLRCSSQSGHNTVSWYQQALGQGPQFIFQYYREEENGRGNFPPRFSGLQFPNYSSELNVNALELDDSALYLCASSQDAGGYTFGSGTRLTVV.

The V call is TRBV2, the J call TRBJ2-3; 11 nucleotides match TRBD2. There are 16 residues in the CDR3. V was pared by 4 bases and J by 5 bases, with 8 bases of the junction left unmatched. Germline CDR1 and CDR2: SNHLY and FYNNEI. CDR3: CASSGLAGTLGDTQYF. The CDR3 nucleotides are TGTGCCAGCAGTGGACTAGCGGGAACATTGGGAGATACGCAGTATTTT. The whole variable domain, filled in from reference TRBV2 and TRBJ2-3, reads EPEVTQTPSHQVTQMGQEVILRCVPISNHLYFYWYRQILGQKVEFLVSFYNNEISEKSEIFDDQFSVERPDGSNFTLKIRSTKLEDSAMYFCASSGLAGTLGDTQYFGPGTRLTVL.

The genes are TRBV5-1 and TRBJ2-6; 7 bases match TRBD1. With 4 bases clipped from V and 2 bases from J, the junction kept 3 bases outside the gene matches. Per the germline V gene, CDR1 is SGHRS and CDR2 is YFSETQ. The CDR3 spans 15 residues. CDR3 in amino acids: CASSIQGTGANVLTF. The DNA of the CDR3 is TGCGCCAGCAGCATACAGGGGACTGGGGCCAACGTCCTGACTTTC.

The V gene is TRBV11-2, the J gene TRBJ2-3; D perhaps matches TRBD2 (7 bases). This CDR3 is built from 16 residues. Germline V gives CDR1 SGHAT, CDR2 FQNNGV. V was clipped by 5 bases and J by 3 bases, with 18 bases between them. CDR3 DNA sequence: TGTGCCAGCAGCCCAGGGATGGGGGGGCGAACAGATACGCAGTATTTT. Protein sequence: CASSPGMGGRTDTQYF.

The chain employs TRBV25-1 and TRBJ1-6, with 9 bases lining up with TRBD1. With V trimmed by 2 bases and J by 7 bases, 6 bases remained unmatched. Germline V gives CDR1 MGHDK, CDR2 SYGVNS. This CDR3 is built from 16 residues. CDR3 DNA sequence: TGTGCCAGCAGTGAAGGAGGAGGACAGGGGAATTCACCCCTCCACTTT. It codes for CASSEGGGQGNSPLHF.

The chain carries TRBV28 and TRBJ2-3, with D unresolved. The CDR3 runs to 12 residues. Germline values: CDR1 MDHEN, CDR2 SYDVKM. The germline V and J ends were trimmed by 1 base and 3 bases, with 2 bases remaining between them. CDR3 residues: CASSLSTDTQYF. For the CDR3, the DNA is TGTGCCAGCAGTTTATCAACAGATACGCAGTATTTT.

This sequence joins TRBV6-5 and TRBJ1-6; D might be TRBD1 (6 bases). The V end lost 5 bases, the J end lost 7 bases, and 15 bases lay between the germline ends. The CDR3 extends over 15 amino acids. CDR1 is MNHEY and CDR2 is SVGAGI in the germline V gene. The CDR3 coding sequence is TGTGCCAGCAGTAGTGGACAGATTTTAAATTCACCCCTCCACTTT. It yields the protein CASSSGQILNSPLHF.

V is TRBV28 and J is TRBJ2-7; D ambiguous. The V gene lost 8 bases and the J gene lost 0 bases, with 5 bases spanning the gap. This CDR3 has 11 residues. Per the germline V gene, CDR1 is MDHEN and CDR2 is SYDVKM. The chain's CDR3 is CASHSSYEQYF. The CDR3 DNA sequence: TGTGCCAGCCACAGCTCCTACGAGCAGTACTTC.

There are a few counts of this clone. V is TRBV7-9 and J is TRBJ2-1, with 10 positions matching TRBD2. V was clipped by 8 bases and J by 6 bases; unmatched bases: 16. Germline loops: CDR1 SEHNR, CDR2 FQNEAQ (reference sequence). The CDR3 sequence is 17 residues long. For the CDR3, the DNA is TGTGCCAGCTCTCCGCCCCCTAGCGGGGGCTTTCGCAATGAGCAGTTCTTC. It codes for CASSPPPSGGFRNEQFF.

This rearrangement joins TRBV27 to TRBJ2-7; TRBD1 is a possible D gene (5 bases). The CDR3 is made up of 15 amino acids. Germline values: CDR1 MNHEY, CDR2 SMNVEV (reference sequence). V lost 4 bases and J 0 bases, leaving 13 bases between the germline ends. CDR3 in DNA: TGTGCCAGCAGTTATGGACAACTTAGCTCCTACGAGCAGTACTTC. Its protein product is CASSYGQLSSYEQYF.

The genes are TRBV5-1 and TRBJ1-5; the D gene is possibly TRBD1 (6 bases). The CDR3 has 14 residues. Germline-derived CDR1 and CDR2 are SGHRS and YFSETQ. Between the trimmed V and J ends, which lost 0 bases and 3 bases, there was a span of 7 bases. CDR3 sequence reads: CASSLEGVNQPQHF. CDR3 DNA: TGCGCCAGCAGCTTGGAGGGGGTCAATCAGCCCCAGCATTTT. The full variable domain, rest sourced from reference TRBV5-1 and TRBJ1-5, is KAGVTQTPRYLIKTRGQQVTLSCSPISGHRSVSWYQQTPGQGLQFLFEYFSETQRNKGNFPGRFSGRQFSNSRSEMNVSTLELGDSALYLCASSLEGVNQPQHFGDGTRLSIL.

The chain couples TRBV7-9 to TRBJ2-3; 7 nucleotides agree with TRBD2. There are 18 residues in the CDR3. V lost 3 bases, J lost 2 bases, and 14 bases stayed unmatched. Germline CDR1 is SEHNR and CDR2 is FQNEAQ (reference sequence). CDR3 coding DNA: TGTGCCAGCAGCTTTCCTATAAATCGTGGGAGGGCCACAGATACGCAGTATTTT. This translates into CASSFPINRGRATDTQYF.

This rearrangement joins TRBV27 to TRBJ2-5; D is possibly TRBD1 (6 bases). Near its end, the DNA agrees better with TRBJ2-7, so the J call may be wrong. CDR1 and CDR2 from the germline V gene are MNHEY and SMNVEV (reference sequence). The CDR3 runs 15 residues. CDR3 in amino acids: CASSLKSGDPYEQYF. CDR3 bases: TGTGCCAGCAGTTTAAAATCAGGGGACCCCTACGAGCAGTACTTC.

The chain combines TRBV5-1 with TRBJ1-1; maybe TRBD1 (6 bases). The CDR3 extends over 14 amino acids. Trimming stripped 4 bases from V and 1 base from J, with 11 bases between. Germline V CDR1 and CDR2: SGHRS, YFSETQ. The CDR3 DNA sequence: TGCGCCAGCAGCGCCAGGACAGCGAACACTGAAGCTTTCTTT. Its translation is CASSARTANTEAFF. Combining the CDR3 with reference TRBV5-1 and TRBJ1-1 gives the whole variable domain KAGVTQTPRYLIKTRGQQVTLSCSPISGHRSVSWYQQTPGQGLQFLFEYFSETQRNKGNFPGRFSGRQFSNSRSEMNVSTLELGDSALYLCASSARTANTEAFFGQGTRLTVV.

The chain is built from TRBV6-5 and TRBJ1-1; tentatively, D is TRBD1 (5 bases). CDR1 and CDR2 from the germline V gene are MNHEY and SVGAGI. The CDR3 runs to 15 residues. Deletions cut 0 bases from V and 3 bases from J, with 11 bases between. This chain's CDR3 is CASSYSITTDTEAFF. For the CDR3, the DNA is TGTGCCAGCAGTTACTCGATAACGACAGACACTGAAGCTTTCTTT.

DNA of the CDR3: TGTGCCAGCAGACTACAGGGGGCAGATACGCAGTATTTT. This encodes CASRLQGADTQYF. J is TRBJ2-3 and V is TRBV28; the match to TRBD1 covers 8 bases. With 6 bases clipped from V and 4 bases from J, the junction kept 3 bases outside the gene matches. Per germline, CDR1 MDHEN and CDR2 SYDVKM. This CDR3 contains 13 residues.

The chain combines TRBV30 with TRBJ2-3; D uncertain. Deletions cut 0 bases from V and 1 base from J, with 5 bases between. Germline CDR1 is GTSNPN and CDR2 is SVGIG (reference sequence). CDR3 length: 13 amino acids. The DNA of the CDR3 is TGTGCCTGGAGTGTCACTCGCACAGATACGCAGTATTTT. It codes for CAWSVTRTDTQYF.

The V and J genes are TRBV6-6 and TRBJ2-3; the D gene is possibly TRBD2 (6 bases). CDR3 length: 14 residues. Trimming pared 4 bases from V and 4 bases from J, leaving 12 bases between. CDR1 and CDR2 from the germline V gene are MNHNY and SVGAGI (reference sequence). DNA of the CDR3: TGTGCCAGCAGTTGGTCGGGAGAGGCAGATACGCAGTATTTT. Translated: CASSWSGEADTQYF.

The chain employs TRBV28 and TRBJ1-3, with 8 bases that match TRBD1. CDR1 MDHEN and CDR2 SYDVKM come from the germline V gene. CDR3 size: 14 residues. V dropped 6 bases and J dropped 3; count of bases not matched to a gene: 4. The CDR3 DNA reads TGTGCCAGCAGGGGGACAGGTTTTGGAAACACCATATATTTT. Translating it yields CASRGTGFGNTIYF.

This clone has a single count. This sequence joins TRBV28 and TRBJ2-7, with 7 bases aligning to TRBD1. The CDR3 spans 16 residues. Germline V gene sequence: CDR1 MDHEN, CDR2 SYDVKM. The V gene end was trimmed by 2 bases and the J gene end by 2 bases; junction bases not matched to a gene: 9. The CDR3 sequence is CASSLLGRQGPYEQYF. CDR3 nucleotide sequence: TGTGCCAGCAGTTTACTAGGAAGACAGGGACCCTACGAGCAGTACTTC.

The CDR3 spells CASSKGQVNGEQYF. The CDR3 DNA sequence: TGTGCCAGCAGCAAAGGACAGGTAAATGGCGAGCAGTACTTC. The chain is built from TRBV21-1 and TRBJ2-7; the table's D gene call, TRBD1, was not cross checked with the DNA. TRBV21-1 is a pseudogene. The CDR3 loop spans 14 amino acids.

The rearrangement links TRBV27 to TRBJ1-2, with 9 bases matching TRBD1. The CDR3 extends over 17 amino acids. The V and J ends lost 0 bases and 8 bases, in that order; junction bases with no gene match: 13. Looked up from germline, CDR1 is MNHEY and CDR2 is SMNVEV (reference sequence). CDR3 sequence reads: CASSLSYSGRTGEGYTF. The CDR3 DNA follows: TGTGCCAGCAGTTTATCCTATTCGGGTCGGACAGGGGAAGGCTACACCTTC.